These T cell receptor beta chains were read from a single sample in a study of blood T cell repertoires in COVID-19. TCRdb's copy holds only in-frame clones and misses some; the assay was immunoSEQ multiplex PCR. The profile covers roughly 330,000 clones, with around 92% appearing a single time and around 6.6% taken by the ten largest. The sequenced sample was peripheral blood. All receptors come from a man aged 18 to 29 who had recovered from COVID-19. The CDR3 runs from the conserved cysteine through the conserved F or W. A D gene is named only where the DNA matches it firmly. A row's size may be missing; if present it is once, few, many or a size class.

TRBJ1-2,-,-,12,TRBV30,CAWSVQGPGYTF,TGTGCCTGGAGTGTTCAGGGCCCTGGCTACACCTTC
TRBJ2-7,TRBD1,-,15,TRBV7-6,CASSLETGLSYEQYF,TGTGCCAGCAGCTTAGAGACAGGGCTTTCCTACGAGCAGTACTTC
TRBJ1-1,-,once,14,TRBV28,CASSLVTIRGRAFF,TGTGCCAGCAGTTTAGTAACAATTAGGGGGAGAGCTTTCTTT
TRBJ2-1,TRBD1,-,14,TRBV27,CASSLGTDYNEQFF,TGTGCCAGCAGTTTAGGGACAGATTACAATGAGCAGTTCTTC
TRBJ2-2,-,-,16,TRBV4-3,CASSQDRGPNTGELFF,TGCGCCAGCAGCCAAGACAGGGGTCCGAACACCGGGGAGCTGTTTTTT
TRBJ1-2,-,-,16,TRBV7-9,CASSLLAGVVGYGYTF,TGTGCCAGCAGCTTACTCGCGGGGGTCGTCGGCTATGGCTACACCTTC
TRBJ2-6,-,-,18,TRBV18,CASSPSRTGNSGANVLTF,TGTGCCAGCTCACCGTCCCGGACGGGAAACTCTGGGGCCAACGTCCTGACTTTC
TRBJ2-1,TRBD2,-,17,TRBV3-1/TRBV3-2,CASSPSSGSTSYNEQFF,TGTGCCAGCAGCCCTTCTAGCGGGAGTACGTCCTACAATGAGCAGTTCTTC
TRBJ1-4,-,once,15,TRBV2,CASSEFGGTNEKLFF,TGTGCCAGCAGTGAATTCGGGGGGACTAATGAAAAACTGTTTTTT
TRBJ1-5,-,few,15,TRBV6-5,CASSPPDSASQPQHF,TGTGCCAGCAGTCCCCCGGACAGCGCAAGTCAGCCCCAGCATTTT
TRBJ1-1,-,-,14,TRBV29-1,CSVERVGVNTEAFF,TGCAGCGTTGAAAGGGTCGGGGTGAACACTGAAGCTTTCTTT
TRBJ2-5,-,once,15,TRBV5-1,CASSLAGGPQETQYF,TGCGCCAGCAGCTTGGCCGGAGGGCCTCAAGAGACCCAGTACTTC
TRBJ2-6,-,-,15,TRBV3-1/TRBV3-2,CASSHGRSGANVLTF,TGTGCCAGCAGCCATGGGCGCTCTGGGGCCAACGTCCTGACTTTC
TRBJ2-3,-,once,11,TRBV6-2/TRBV6-3,CASSQSHTQYF,TGTGCCAGCAGTCAGTCGCATACGCAGTATTTT
TRBJ1-1,TRBD1,-,14,TRBV19,CASSAGQLNTEAFF,TGTGCCAGTAGTGCGGGACAGCTGAACACTGAAGCTTTCTTT
TRBJ1-5,TRBD1,-,13,TRBV6-5,CASSYGTGQPQHF,TGTGCCAGCAGTTACGGGACAGGGCAGCCCCAGCATTTT
TRBJ1-6,-,-,18,TRBV7-9,CASSFSVISTKTNSPLHF,TGTGCCAGCAGCTTCTCCGTGATATCGACAAAGACGAATTCACCCCTCCACTTT
TRBJ2-1,TRBD2,once,10,TRBV6-5,CASWSGNGFF,TGTGCCAGCTGGAGCGGGAACGGGTTCTTC
TRBJ1-1,-,-,14,TRBV30,CAWNVQGGDTEAFF,TGTGCCTGGAATGTACAGGGTGGTGACACTGAAGCTTTCTTT
TRBJ2-1,TRBD2,-,19,TRBV19,CASSPTSGISGIIYNEQFF,TGTGCCAGTAGTCCTACTAGCGGGATCTCGGGCATTATCTACAATGAGCAGTTCTTC
TRBJ1-1,-,-,12,TRBV6-5,CASSPRGAEAFF,TGTGCCAGCAGCCCCCGGGGGGCTGAAGCTTTCTTT
TRBJ2-3,-,-,13,TRBV7-9,CASSTRGADTQYF,TGTGCCAGCAGCACTCGGGGTGCAGATACGCAGTATTTT
TRBJ1-1,TRBD1,-,17,TRBV27,CASSRGTGGARATEAFF,TGTGCCAGCAGTCGGGGGACAGGGGGTGCGAGGGCCACTGAAGCTTTCTTT
TRBJ2-3,TRBD2,-,15,TRBV4-2,CASSPRGGREDTQYF,TGTGCCAGCAGCCCTCGGGGGGGCCGGGAAGATACGCAGTATTTT
TRBJ2-3,TRBD2,-,16,TRBV5-1,CASSRGGGSGTDTQYF,TGCGCCAGCAGCCGCGGGGGTGGCTCTGGCACAGATACGCAGTATTTT
TRBJ1-2,-,few,13,TRBV2,CASSLTGPYGYTF,TGTGCCAGCAGCCTCACAGGTCCCTATGGCTACACCTTC
TRBJ2-3,TRBD2,-,19,TRBV14,CASSRNGKALAGLTDTQYF,TGTGCCAGCAGCCGGAATGGAAAGGCGCTAGCGGGACTCACAGATACGCAGTATTTT
TRBJ1-5,-,-,15,TRBV7-8,CASSLGQAVGQPQHF,TGTGCCAGCAGCCTTGGGCAGGCTGTAGGACAGCCCCAGCATTTT
TRBJ1-1,TRBD1,-,15,TRBV29-1,CSASEGTGIKNGAFF,TGCAGCGCCTCGGAAGGGACAGGTATTAAAAATGGGGCTTTCTTT
TRBJ2-7,-,-,13,TRBV7-2,CASSLELPSEQYF,TGTGCCAGCAGCTTAGAACTCCCATCCGAGCAGTACTTC
TRBJ1-5,-,few,14,TRBV19,CASRPHSDHQPQHF,TGTGCCAGTAGACCACACAGTGACCATCAGCCCCAGCATTTT
TRBJ1-1,TRBD1,-,13,TRBV12-3/TRBV12-4,CASSFNRGTEAFF,TGTGCCAGCAGTTTTAACAGGGGTACTGAAGCTTTCTTT
TRBJ1-1,-,-,12,TRBV20-1,CSASPGGTEAFF,TGCAGTGCTAGTCCGGGGGGTACTGAAGCTTTCTTT
TRBJ1-1,-,-,13,TRBV5-6,CASSLERGGEAFF,TGTGCCAGCAGCTTGGAGAGGGGGGGTGAAGCTTTCTTT
TRBJ1-3,TRBD1,-,18,TRBV10-3,CAISEGHPGQGGGNTIYF,TGTGCCATCAGTGAGGGACACCCGGGACAGGGAGGTGGAAACACCATATATTTT
TRBJ1-1,-,-,14,TRBV7-2,CASSFGQLNTEAFF,TGTGCCAGCAGCTTCGGACAGTTAAACACTGAAGCTTTCTTT
TRBJ1-1,TRBD1,-,16,TRBV20-1,CSASFPPTGVNTEAFF,TGCAGTGCTAGTTTTCCCCCGACAGGGGTGAACACTGAAGCTTTCTTT
TRBJ2-2,-,-,13,TRBV6-2/TRBV6-3,CASSWGRTGELFF,TGTGCCAGCAGTTGGGGGCGGACCGGGGAGCTGTTTTTT
TRBJ1-5,-,-,16,TRBV7-9,CASSLGRSGDNQPQHF,TGTGCCAGCAGCTTAGGCAGATCAGGGGACAATCAGCCCCAGCATTTT
TRBJ1-3,-,-,16,TRBV6-2/TRBV6-3,CASSPTWRSSGNTIYF,TGTGCCAGCAGTCCGACTTGGCGAAGCTCTGGAAACACCATATATTTT